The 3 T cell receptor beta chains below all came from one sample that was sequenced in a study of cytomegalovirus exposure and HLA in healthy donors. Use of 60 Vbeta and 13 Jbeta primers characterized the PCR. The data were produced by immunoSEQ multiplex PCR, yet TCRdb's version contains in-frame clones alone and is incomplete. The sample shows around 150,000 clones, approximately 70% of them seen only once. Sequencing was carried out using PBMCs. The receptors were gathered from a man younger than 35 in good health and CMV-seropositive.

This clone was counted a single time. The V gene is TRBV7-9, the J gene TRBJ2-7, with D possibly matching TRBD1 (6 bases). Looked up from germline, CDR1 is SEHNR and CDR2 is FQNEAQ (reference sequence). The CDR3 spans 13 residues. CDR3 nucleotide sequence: TGTTCCAGCAGCTTTTCAGGGGTGGACGAGCAGTACGTC. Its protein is CSSSFSGVDEQYV.

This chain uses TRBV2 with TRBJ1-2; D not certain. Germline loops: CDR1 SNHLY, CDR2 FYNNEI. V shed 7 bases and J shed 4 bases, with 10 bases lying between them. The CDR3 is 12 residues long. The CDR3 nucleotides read TGTGCCAGCACTGGGTTAGCCTATGGCTACACCTTC. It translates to CASTGLAYGYTF. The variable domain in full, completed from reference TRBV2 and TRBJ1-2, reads EPEVTQTPSHQVTQMGQEVILRCVPISNHLYFYWYRQILGQKVEFLVSFYNNEISEKSEIFDDQFSVERPDGSNFTLKIRSTKLEDSAMYFCASTGLAYGYTFGSGTRLTVV.

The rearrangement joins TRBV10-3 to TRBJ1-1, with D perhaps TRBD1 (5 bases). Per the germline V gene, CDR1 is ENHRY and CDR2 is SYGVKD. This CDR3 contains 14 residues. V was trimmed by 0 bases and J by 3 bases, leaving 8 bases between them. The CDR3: CAISESTGDTEAFF. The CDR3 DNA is TGTGCCATCAGTGAGTCGACGGGGGACACTGAAGCTTTCTTT.